Sequencing of this T cell receptor beta chain was carried out in a study of blood T cell repertoires in COVID-19. The wider study: PBMCs, B-cell-depleted T cells, or T cells provided the cDNA or gDNA that made up the material.

Authors' analysis steps: Reference gene primer amplification gave nucleated cell count estimates. The assay was immunoSEQ multiplex PCR, and TCRdb's table has in-frame clones only and misses some. V and J calls and clone size come straight from that table; D and trimming were deduced from the DNA. The sample lists about 74,000 clones; roughly four fifths were seen once. Per the germline V gene, CDR1 is LGHDT and CDR2 is YNNKEL (reference sequence). This CDR3 has 15 amino acids. V lost 7 bases and J 4 bases, leaving 17 bases between the germline ends. The source material was peripheral blood. The sequence came from a human donor in a cohort sampled during active COVID-19. V gene TRBV3-1 (or the pseudogene TRBV3-2) combines with J gene TRBJ1-3, with D possibly TRBD1 on 6 matching bases. CDR3 nucleotides: TGTGCCAGCACGGGTCACAGGGCCCCAGGAAACACCATATATTTT. Residues: CASTGHRAPGNTIYF.